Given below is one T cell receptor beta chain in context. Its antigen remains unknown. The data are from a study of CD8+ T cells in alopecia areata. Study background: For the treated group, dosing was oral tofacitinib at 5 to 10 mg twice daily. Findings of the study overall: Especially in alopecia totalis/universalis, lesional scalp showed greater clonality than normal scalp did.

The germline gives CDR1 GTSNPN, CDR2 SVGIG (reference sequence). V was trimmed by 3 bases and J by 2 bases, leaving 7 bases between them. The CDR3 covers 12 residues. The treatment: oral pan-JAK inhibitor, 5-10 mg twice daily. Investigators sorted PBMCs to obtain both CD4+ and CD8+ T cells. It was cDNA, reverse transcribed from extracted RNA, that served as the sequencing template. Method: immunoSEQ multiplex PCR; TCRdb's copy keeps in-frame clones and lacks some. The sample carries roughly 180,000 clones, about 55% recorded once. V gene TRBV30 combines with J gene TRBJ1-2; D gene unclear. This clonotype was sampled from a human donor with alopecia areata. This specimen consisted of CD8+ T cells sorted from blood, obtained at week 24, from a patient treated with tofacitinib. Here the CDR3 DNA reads TGTGCCTGGAGGGTCACAAACTATGGCTACACCTTC. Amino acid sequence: CAWRVTNYGYTF.